This TCR beta chain was identified in a study of T cell clusters in autoimmune cytopenias. Multiplex touch-down PCR amplified TRB using TRB-A and TRB-B pools in one tube. TCRdb reprocessed the multiplex PCR reads and stores each CDR3 protein as one record, lacking DNA. The data include approximately 16,000 distinct CDR3 sequences; the top ten clones carry 3.6%. The length of the CDR3 is 12 residues. CDR1 and CDR2 (germline): SQVTM, ANQGSEA. Each sample's input was roughly 250 ng genomic DNA, 38,000 or so genome equivalents. Judged by frequency, this clonotype is medium-sized. Its antigen remains unknown. General study points: TRB repertoire shifts in secondary cytopenia and chronic lymphocytic leukemia mostly reflected lymphoma, not autoimmunity.

These data were also reused for a study on T cell repertoires in aging, cancer and after chemotherapy.

The chain joins TRBV29-1 to TRBJ2-1; TCRdb's assignment of TRBD2 cannot be checked, as there is no DNA. The TCR comes from a human donor in good health. Material: peripheral blood. The CDR3 loop is CSSAGGNNEQFF.